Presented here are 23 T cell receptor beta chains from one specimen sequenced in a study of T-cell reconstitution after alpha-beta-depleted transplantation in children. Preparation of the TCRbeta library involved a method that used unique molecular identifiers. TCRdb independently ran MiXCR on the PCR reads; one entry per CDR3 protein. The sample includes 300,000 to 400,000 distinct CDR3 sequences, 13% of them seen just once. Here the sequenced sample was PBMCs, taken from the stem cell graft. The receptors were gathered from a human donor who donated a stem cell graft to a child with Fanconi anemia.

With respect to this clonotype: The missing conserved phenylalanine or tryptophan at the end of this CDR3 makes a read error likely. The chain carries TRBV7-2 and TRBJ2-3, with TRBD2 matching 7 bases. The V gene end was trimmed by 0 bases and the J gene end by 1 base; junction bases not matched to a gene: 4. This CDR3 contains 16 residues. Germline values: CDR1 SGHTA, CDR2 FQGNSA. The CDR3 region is CASSLALAGGTDTQYC. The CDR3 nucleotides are TGTGCCAGCAGCTTAGCCCTCGCGGGGGGCACAGATACGCAGTATTGT.

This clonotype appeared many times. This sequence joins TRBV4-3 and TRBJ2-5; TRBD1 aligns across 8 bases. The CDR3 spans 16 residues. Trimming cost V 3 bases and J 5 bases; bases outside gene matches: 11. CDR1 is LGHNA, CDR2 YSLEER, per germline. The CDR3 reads CASSHTGGTPGETQYF. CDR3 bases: TGCGCCAGCAGCCACACAGGGGGTACCCCGGGGGAGACCCAGTACTTC.

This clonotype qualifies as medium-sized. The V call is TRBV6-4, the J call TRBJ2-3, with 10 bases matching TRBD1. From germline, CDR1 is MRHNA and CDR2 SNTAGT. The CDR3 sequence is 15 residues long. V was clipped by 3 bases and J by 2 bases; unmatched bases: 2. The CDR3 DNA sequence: TGTGCCAGCAGTGAAGGGACAGGGGACACAGATACGCAGTATTTT. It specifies CASSEGTGDTDTQYF.

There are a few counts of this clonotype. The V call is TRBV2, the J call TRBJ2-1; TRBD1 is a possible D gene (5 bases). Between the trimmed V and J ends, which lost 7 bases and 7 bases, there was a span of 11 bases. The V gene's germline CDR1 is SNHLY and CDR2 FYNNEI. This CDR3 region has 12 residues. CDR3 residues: CASKHSGNEQFF. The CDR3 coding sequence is TGTGCCAGCAAGCACTCAGGGAATGAGCAGTTCTTC.

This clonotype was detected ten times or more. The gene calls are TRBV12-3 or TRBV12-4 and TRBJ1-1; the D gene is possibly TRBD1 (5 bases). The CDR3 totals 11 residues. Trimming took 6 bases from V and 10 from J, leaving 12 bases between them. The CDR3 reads CASSQGVGAFF. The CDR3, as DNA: TGTGCCAGCAGCCAGGGAGTAGGAGCTTTCTTT.

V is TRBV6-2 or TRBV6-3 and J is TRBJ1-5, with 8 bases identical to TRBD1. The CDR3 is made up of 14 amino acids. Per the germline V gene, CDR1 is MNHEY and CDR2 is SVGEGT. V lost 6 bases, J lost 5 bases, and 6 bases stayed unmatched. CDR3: CASRPGQDHQPQHF. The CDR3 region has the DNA TGTGCCAGCAGGCCGGGACAGGATCATCAGCCCCAGCATTTT.

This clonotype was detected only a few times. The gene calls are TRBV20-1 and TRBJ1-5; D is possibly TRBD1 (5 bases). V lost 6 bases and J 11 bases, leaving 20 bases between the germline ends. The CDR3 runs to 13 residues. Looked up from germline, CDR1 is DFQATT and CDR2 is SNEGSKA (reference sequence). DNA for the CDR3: TGCAGTGCAAACCGGGACGGGAGGGTGTCCCAGCATTTT. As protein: CSANRDGRVSQHF.

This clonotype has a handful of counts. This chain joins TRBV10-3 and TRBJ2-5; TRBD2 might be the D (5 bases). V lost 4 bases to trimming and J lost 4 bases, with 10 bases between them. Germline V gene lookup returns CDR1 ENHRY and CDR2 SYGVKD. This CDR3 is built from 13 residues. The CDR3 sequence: CAISVASRETQYF. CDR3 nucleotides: TGTGCCATCAGTGTGGCTAGCAGAGAGACCCAGTACTTC.

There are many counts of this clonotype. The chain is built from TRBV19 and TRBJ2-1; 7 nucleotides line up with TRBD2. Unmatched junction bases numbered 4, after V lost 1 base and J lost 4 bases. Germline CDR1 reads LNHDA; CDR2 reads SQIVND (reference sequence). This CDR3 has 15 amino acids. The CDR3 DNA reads TGTGCCAGTAGTATAGCTGGCGGGGGTTACAATGAGCAGTTCTTC. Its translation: CASSIAGGGYNEQFF.

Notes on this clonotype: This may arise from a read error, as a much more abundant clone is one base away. The CDR3 loop is CVSRSGVEKLFF. In DNA form, the CDR3 reads TGTGTCTCCAGAAGCGGCGTTGAAAAACTGTTTTTT. The genes are TRBV6-5 and TRBJ1-4; D call uncertain. The germline V gene has CDR1 MNHEY and CDR2 SVGAGI. The length of the CDR3 is 12 residues.

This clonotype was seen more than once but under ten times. The CDR3 DNA follows: TGTGCCAGCAGTTTAGGGCAGCAGAGCTCCTACAATGAGCAGTTCTTC. Translated, it gives CASSLGQQSSYNEQFF. This rearrangement joins TRBV12-3 or TRBV12-4 to TRBJ2-1; D not certain. This CDR3 spans 16 amino acids. V lost 1 base to trimming and J lost 0 bases, with 10 bases between them.

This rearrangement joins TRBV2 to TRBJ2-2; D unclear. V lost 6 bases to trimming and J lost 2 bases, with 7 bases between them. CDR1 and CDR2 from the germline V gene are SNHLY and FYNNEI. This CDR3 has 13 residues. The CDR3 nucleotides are TGTGCCAGCAGACAGCTTAACACCGGGGAGCTGTTTTTT. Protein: CASRQLNTGELFF.

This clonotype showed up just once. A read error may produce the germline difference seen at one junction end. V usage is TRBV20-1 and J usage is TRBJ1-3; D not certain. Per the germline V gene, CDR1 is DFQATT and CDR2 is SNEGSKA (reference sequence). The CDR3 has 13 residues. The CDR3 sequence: CSALRAAWPEVDF. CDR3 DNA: TGCAGTGCCCTCCGGGCTGCTTGGCCGGAGGTAGATTTT.

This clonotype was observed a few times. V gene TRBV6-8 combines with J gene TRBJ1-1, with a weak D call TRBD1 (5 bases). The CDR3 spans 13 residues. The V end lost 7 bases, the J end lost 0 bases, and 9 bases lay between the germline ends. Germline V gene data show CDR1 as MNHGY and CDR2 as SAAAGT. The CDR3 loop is CASTGTVNTEAFF. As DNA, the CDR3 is TGTGCCAGCACAGGGACGGTGAACACTGAAGCTTTCTTT.

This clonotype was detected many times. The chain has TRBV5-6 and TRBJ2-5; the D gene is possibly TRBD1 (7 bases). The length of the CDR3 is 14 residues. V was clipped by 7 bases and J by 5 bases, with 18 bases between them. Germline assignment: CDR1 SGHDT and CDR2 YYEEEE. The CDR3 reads CASSISQGRETQYF. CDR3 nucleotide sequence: TGTGCCAGCTCAATCTCACAGGGGAGGGAGACCCAGTACTTC.

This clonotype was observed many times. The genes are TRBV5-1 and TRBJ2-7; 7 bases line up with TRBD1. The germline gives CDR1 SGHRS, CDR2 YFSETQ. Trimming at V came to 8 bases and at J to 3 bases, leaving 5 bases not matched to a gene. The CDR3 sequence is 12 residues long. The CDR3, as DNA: TGCGCCAGTCGACAGGGATTCTACGAGCAGTACTTC. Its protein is CASRQGFYEQYF.

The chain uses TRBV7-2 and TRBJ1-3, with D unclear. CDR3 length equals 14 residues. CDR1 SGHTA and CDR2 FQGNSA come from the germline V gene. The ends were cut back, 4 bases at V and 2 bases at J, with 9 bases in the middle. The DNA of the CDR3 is TGTGCCAGCAGCTACAGACAAGCTGGAAACACCATATATTTT. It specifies CASSYRQAGNTIYF.

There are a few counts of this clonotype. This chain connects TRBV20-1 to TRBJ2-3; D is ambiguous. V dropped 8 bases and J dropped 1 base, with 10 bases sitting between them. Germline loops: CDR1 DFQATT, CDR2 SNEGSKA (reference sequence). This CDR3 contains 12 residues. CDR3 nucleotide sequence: TGCAGTTGTATGGTGCGCACAGATACGCAGTATTTT. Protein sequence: CSCMVRTDTQYF.

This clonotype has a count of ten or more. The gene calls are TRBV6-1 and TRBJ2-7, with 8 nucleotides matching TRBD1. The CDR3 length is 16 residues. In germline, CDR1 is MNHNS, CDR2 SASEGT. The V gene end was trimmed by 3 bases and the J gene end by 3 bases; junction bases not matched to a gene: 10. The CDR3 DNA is TGTGCCAGCAGTGAGGGACTGACAGGGGCCCTCTACGAGCAGTACTTC. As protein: CASSEGLTGALYEQYF.

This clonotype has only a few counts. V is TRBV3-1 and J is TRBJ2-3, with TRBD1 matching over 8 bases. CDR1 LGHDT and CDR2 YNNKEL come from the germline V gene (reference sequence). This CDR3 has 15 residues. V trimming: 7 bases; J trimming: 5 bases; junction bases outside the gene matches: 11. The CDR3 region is CASTARTGRKDTQYF. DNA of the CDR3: TGTGCCAGCACCGCCAGGACAGGGCGGAAAGATACGCAGTATTTT.

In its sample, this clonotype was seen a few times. CDR3 bases: TGCAGCGTCCAACAGGGCACCGACCAACCTAGCACAGATACGCAGTATTTT. It encodes CSVQQGTDQPSTDTQYF. The chain combines TRBV29-1 with TRBJ2-3, with D perhaps TRBD1 (6 bases). Looked up from germline, CDR1 is SQVTM and CDR2 is ANQGSEA. This CDR3 comprises 17 residues. The V end was cut by 6 bases, the J end by 0 bases, with 22 bases between.

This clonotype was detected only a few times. This CDR3 reads CASSLAQGTEAFF. As DNA, the CDR3 is TGTGCCAGCAGTTTAGCGCAAGGAACGGAAGCTTTCTTT. The chain is built from TRBV12-3 or TRBV12-4 and TRBJ1-1; D is unresolved. The CDR3 totals 13 residues. Trimming stripped 0 bases from V and 8 bases from J, with 10 bases between.

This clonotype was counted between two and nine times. DNA for the CDR3: TGTGCCAGCAGCTTCACTTCGACAGCCTTCACTGAAGCTTTCTTT. Encoded protein: CASSFTSTAFTEAFF. This sequence joins TRBV7-2 and TRBJ1-1; tentative D call: TRBD1 (5 bases). The CDR3 totals 15 residues. With 3 bases removed from V and 4 bases from J, the gap between germline ends came to 15 bases. Per the germline V gene, CDR1 is SGHTA and CDR2 is FQGNSA.